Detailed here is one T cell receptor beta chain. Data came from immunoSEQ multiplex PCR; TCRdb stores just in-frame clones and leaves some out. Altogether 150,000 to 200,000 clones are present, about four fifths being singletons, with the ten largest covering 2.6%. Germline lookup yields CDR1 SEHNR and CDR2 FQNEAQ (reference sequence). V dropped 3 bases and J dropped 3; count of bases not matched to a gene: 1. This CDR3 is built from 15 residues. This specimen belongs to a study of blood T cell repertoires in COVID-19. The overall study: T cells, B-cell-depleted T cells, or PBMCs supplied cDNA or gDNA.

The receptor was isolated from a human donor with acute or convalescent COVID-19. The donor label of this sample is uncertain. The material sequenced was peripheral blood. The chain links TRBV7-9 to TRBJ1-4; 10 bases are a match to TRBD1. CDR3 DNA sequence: TGTGCCAGCAGCTTCGGACAGGGGGCTAATGAAAAACTGTTTTTT. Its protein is CASSFGQGANEKLFF. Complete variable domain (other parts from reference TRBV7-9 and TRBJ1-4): DTGVSQNPRHKITKRGQNVTFRCDPISEHNRLYWYRQTLGQGPEFLTYFQNEAQLEKSRLLSDRFSAERPKGSFSTLEIQRTEQGDSAMYLCASSFGQGANEKLFFGSGTQLSVL.